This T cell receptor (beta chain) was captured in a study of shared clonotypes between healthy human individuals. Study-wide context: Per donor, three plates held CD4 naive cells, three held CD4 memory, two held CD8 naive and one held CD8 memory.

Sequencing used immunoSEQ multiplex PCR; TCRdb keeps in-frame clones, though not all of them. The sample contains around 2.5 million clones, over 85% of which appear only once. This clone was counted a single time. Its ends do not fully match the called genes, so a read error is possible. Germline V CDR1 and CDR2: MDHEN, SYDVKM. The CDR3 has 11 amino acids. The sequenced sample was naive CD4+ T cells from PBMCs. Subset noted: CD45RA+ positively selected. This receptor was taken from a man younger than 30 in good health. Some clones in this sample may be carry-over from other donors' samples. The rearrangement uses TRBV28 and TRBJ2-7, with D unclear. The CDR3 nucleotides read TGTGCCAGCAGTTTAGCCCCCGACACGCACTTC. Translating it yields CASSLAPDTHF.